The clone carrying this T cell receptor (beta chain) has just one count. This sample was taken from a study of technical replicates of blood from a handful of donors. There are 13 residues in the CDR3. The germline gives CDR1 SGHNT, CDR2 YENEEA. V was clipped by 2 bases and J by 3 bases, with 7 bases between them. Sequencing was performed with immunoSEQ multiplex PCR; in TCRdb, only in-frame clones are kept and a portion is missing. The profile covers about 70,000 clones, with 95% to 97% appearing a single time and approximately 0.21% taken by the ten largest. The clonotype originates from a human donor in good health. The V gene is TRBV11-3, the J gene TRBJ1-1, with no clear D. Sequencing used T cells isolated from PBMCs. CDR3 in amino acids: CASSLTQDTEAFF. The CDR3 DNA sequence: TGTGCCAGCAGCTTAACTCAAGACACTGAAGCTTTCTTT.